This TCR beta chain is drawn from a study of identical twins. cDNA carried unique molecular identifiers, and a universal primer site was added by template switching. TCRdb ran MiXCR on the 5' RACE reads and lists one entry per CDR3 protein. The data hold under 250,000 distinct CDR3 sequences, with approximately 9% observed a single time. Trimming removed 0 bases from V and 2 bases from J, with 11 bases in between. In germline, CDR1 is SGHRS, CDR2 YFSETQ. The CDR3 consists of 15 residues. This clonotype appeared a few times. This chain joins TRBV5-1 and TRBJ2-5; D remains unclear. The sequencing sample was made of memory (CD45RO+) T cells sorted from blood. This TCR derives from a young woman in good health. The CDR3 region is CASSLASRAQETQYF. The CDR3 DNA reads TGCGCCAGCAGCTTGGCCAGCCGGGCTCAAGAGACCCAGTACTTC.